This T cell receptor (beta chain) was found in a study of blood T cell repertoires in COVID-19. Study background: The cDNA or gDNA used as material had been derived from T cells, B-cell-depleted T cells, or PBMCs.

The table lists this clone with a few counts. Original processing methods: By means of reference gene primer amplification, nucleated cell counts were estimated. Generated by immunoSEQ multiplex PCR, the TCRdb table keeps only in-frame clones and is missing some. V, J and clone size were drawn from that table, and D and trimming were deduced from the DNA. The table includes some 99,000 clones, approximately 82% detected once. The CDR3 sequence is 15 residues long. V was shortened by 0 bases and J by 3 bases, with 10 bases between the two germline ends. Germline V lookup: CDR1 SGHDN, CDR2 FVKESK. Sequencing input: peripheral blood. This chain uses TRBV14 with TRBJ2-3; D gene ambiguous. This receptor was taken from an elderly woman with active or convalescent COVID-19. CDR3 sequence (DNA): TGTGCCAGCAGCCAAGACCACTATTATACAGATACGCAGTATTTT. This sequence encodes CASSQDHYYTDTQYF.